This TCR beta chain was sequenced during a study of PD-L1 blockade in urothelial cancer. The wider study: Of some 28 patients, approximately 23 were males with bladder-origin urothelial cancer. Findings and limits, study-wide: Patients who had durable benefit saw their tumor-associated blood clones expand more at 3 weeks.

Per the germline V gene, CDR1 is SGHRS and CDR2 is YFSETQ. The CDR3 totals 14 residues. V gave up 4 bases and J gave up 3 bases, with 13 bases separating them. Time point meaning: peripheral blood 6 weeks after treatment start. Into every PCR, synthetic TCR analog templates were spiked. Measured with immunoSEQ multiplex PCR; TCRdb has only the in-frame clones, and not every one. The sample lists around 110,000 clones, around nine tenths seen once, with around 1.7% in the top ten. Of note for this clone: The antigen is undetermined.

The specimen comprised PBMCs, sampled around atezolizumab (anti-PD-L1) treatment. The J gene is TRBJ1-1, the V gene TRBV5-1; possible D gene TRBD1, 5 bases. The receptor comes from a man aged 55-75 years with urothelial cancer. CDR3 sequence reads: CASSPGAGDTEAFF. The CDR3 DNA is TGCGCCAGCAGCCCCGGGGCGGGGGACACTGAAGCTTTCTTT.